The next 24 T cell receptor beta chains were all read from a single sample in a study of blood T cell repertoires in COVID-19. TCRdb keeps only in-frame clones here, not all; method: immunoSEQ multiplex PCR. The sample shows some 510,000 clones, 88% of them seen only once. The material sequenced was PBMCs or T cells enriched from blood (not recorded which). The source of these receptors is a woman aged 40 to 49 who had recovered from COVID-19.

The CDR3 region has the DNA TGCGCCTGCCGAAGCGGGAGATCAGATACGCAGTATTTT. Translation: CACRSGRSDTQYF. V usage is TRBV10-2 and J usage is TRBJ2-3, with 8 bases aligning to TRBD2. Germline V CDR1 and CDR2: WSHSY, SAAADI. The CDR3 spans 13 residues. V gave up 11 bases and J gave up 4 bases; unmatched junction bases: 8.

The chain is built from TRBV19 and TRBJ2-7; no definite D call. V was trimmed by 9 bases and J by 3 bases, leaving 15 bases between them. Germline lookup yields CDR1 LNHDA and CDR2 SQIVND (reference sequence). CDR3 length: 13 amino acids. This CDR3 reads CASSLGGIYEQYF. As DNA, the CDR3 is TGTGCCAGCTCTCTTGGCGGTATCTACGAGCAGTACTTC.

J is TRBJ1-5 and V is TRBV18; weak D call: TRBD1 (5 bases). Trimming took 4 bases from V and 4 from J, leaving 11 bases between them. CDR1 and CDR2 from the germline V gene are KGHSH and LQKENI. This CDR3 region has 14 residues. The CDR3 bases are TGTGCCAGCTCACTCGTCGGGGGGAATCAGCCCCAGCATTTT. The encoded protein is CASSLVGGNQPQHF.

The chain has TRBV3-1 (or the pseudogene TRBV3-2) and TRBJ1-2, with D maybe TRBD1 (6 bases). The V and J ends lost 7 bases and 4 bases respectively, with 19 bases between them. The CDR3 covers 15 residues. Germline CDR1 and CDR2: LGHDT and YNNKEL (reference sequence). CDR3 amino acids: CASTLDPGTPYGYTF. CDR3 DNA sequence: TGTGCCAGCACGCTTGACCCCGGGACACCCTATGGCTACACCTTC.

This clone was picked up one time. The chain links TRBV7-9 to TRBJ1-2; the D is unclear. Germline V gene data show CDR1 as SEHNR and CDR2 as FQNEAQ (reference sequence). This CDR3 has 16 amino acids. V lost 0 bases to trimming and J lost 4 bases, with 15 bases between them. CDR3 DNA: TGTGCCAGCAGCTTAGCGTTCGAACAGAAGACCTATGGCTACACCTTC. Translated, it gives CASSLAFEQKTYGYTF.

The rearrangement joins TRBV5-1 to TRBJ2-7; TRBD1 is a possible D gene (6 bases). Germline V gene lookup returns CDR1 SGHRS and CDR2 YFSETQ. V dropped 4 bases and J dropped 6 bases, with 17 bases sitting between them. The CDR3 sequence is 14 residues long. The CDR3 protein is CASSIGTSYPEQYF. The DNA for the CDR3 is TGCGCCAGCAGCATTGGGACATCTTACCCCGAGCAGTACTTC.

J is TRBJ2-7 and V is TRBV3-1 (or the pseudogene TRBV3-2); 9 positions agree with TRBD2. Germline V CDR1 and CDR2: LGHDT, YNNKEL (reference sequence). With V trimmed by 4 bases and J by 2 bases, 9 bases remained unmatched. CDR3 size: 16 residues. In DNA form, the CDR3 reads TGTGCCAGCAGCCCCCCCCAGCTAGCGGGGACCTACGAGCAGTACTTC. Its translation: CASSPPQLAGTYEQYF.

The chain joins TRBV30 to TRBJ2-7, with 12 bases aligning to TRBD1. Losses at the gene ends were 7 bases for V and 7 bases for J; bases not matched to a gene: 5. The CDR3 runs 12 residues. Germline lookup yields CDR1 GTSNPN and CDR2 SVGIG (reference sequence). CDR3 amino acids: CALGQGAPEQYF. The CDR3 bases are TGTGCCTTGGGACAGGGGGCCCCTGAGCAGTACTTC. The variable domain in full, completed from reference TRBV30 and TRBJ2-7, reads SQTIHQWPATLVQPVGSPLSLECTVEGTSNPNLYWYRQAAGRGLQLLFYSVGIGQISSEVPQNLSASRPQDRQFILSSKKLLLSDSGFYLCALGQGAPEQYFGPGTRLTVT.

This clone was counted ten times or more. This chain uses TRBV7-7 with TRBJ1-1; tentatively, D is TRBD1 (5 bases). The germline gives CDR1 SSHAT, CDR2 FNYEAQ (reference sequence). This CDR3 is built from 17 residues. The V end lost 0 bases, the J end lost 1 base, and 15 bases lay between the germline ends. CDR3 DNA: TGTGCCAGCAGCTTAGCGGCAGGGCCGGGGGGGAACACTGAAGCTTTCTTT. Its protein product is CASSLAAGPGGNTEAFF. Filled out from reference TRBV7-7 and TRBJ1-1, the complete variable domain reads GAGVSQSPRYKVTKRGQDVTLRCDPISSHATLYWYQQALGQGPEFLTYFNYEAQPDKSGLPSDRFSAERPEGSISTLTIQRTEQRDSAMYRCASSLAAGPGGNTEAFFGQGTRLTVV.

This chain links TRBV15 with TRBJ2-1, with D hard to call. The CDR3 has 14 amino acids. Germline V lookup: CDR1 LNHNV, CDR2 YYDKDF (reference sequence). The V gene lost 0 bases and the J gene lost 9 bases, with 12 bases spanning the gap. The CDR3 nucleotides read TGTGCCACCAGCAGAGACACCTCATCCGGTGAGCAGTTCTTC. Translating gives CATSRDTSSGEQFF. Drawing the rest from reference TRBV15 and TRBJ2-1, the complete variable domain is DAMVIQNPRYQVTQFGKPVTLSCSQTLNHNVMYWYQQKSSQAPKLLFHYYDKDFNNEADTPDNFQSRRPNTSFCFLDIRSPGLGDTAMYLCATSRDTSSGEQFFGPGTRLTVL.

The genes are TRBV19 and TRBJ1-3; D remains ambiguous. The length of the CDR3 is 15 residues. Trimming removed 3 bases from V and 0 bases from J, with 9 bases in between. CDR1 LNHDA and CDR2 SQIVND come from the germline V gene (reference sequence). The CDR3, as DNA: TGTGCCAGTAGTATTCTCAGGTCCTCTGGAAACACCATATATTTT. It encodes CASSILRSSGNTIYF.

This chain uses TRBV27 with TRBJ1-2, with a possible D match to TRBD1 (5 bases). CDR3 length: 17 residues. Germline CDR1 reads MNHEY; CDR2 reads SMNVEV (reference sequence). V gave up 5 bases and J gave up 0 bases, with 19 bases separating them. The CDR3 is CASSLHYTGFANYGYTF. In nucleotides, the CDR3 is TGTGCCAGCAGTCTCCATTACACAGGTTTCGCTAACTATGGCTACACCTTC.

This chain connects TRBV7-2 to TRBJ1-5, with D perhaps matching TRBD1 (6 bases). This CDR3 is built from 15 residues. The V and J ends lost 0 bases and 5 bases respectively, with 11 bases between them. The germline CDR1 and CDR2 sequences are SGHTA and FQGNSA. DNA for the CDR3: TGTGCCAGCAGCTTAGCGGGGACACTTTATCAGCCCCAGCATTTT. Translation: CASSLAGTLYQPQHF.

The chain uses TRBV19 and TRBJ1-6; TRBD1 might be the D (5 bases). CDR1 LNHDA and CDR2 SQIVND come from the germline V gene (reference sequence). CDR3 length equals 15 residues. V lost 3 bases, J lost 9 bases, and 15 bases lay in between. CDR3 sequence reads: CASSMGLSEGSPLHF. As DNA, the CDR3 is TGTGCCAGTAGTATGGGACTCTCGGAGGGTTCACCCCTCCACTTT.

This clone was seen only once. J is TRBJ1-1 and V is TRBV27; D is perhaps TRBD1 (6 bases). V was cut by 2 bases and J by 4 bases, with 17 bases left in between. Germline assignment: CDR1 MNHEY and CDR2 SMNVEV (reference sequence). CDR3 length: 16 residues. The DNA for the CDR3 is TGTGCCAGCAGTTTACAAGGGGGAGGGGCCCGCACTGAAGCTTTCTTT. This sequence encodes CASSLQGGGARTEAFF.

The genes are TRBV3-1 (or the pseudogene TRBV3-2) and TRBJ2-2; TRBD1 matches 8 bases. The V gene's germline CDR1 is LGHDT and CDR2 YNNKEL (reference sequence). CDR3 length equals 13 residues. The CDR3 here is CAAGGAGAGELFF. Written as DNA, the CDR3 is TGTGCTGCAGGGGGCGCTGGGGCCGGGGAGCTGTTTTTT.

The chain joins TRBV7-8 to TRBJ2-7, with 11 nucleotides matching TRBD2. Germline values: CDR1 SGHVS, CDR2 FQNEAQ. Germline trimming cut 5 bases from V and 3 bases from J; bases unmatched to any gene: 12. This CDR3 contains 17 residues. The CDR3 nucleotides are TGTGCCAGCAGCCCGTTATCCGGGACTAGCGGAGACTACGAGCAGTACTTC. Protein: CASSPLSGTSGDYEQYF.

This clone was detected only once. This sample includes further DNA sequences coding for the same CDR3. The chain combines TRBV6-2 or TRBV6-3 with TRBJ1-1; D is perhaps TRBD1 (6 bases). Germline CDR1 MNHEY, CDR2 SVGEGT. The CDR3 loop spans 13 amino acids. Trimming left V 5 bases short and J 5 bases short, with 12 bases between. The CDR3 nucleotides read TGTGCCAGCAGTCCGACAGGCGGTACTGAAGCTTTCTTT. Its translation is CASSPTGGTEAFF.

CDR3 coding DNA: TGTGCCAGCAGCCCACCGGGACAGGGATCAATCGGCTACACCTTC. This encodes CASSPPGQGSIGYTF. The chain links TRBV7-9 to TRBJ1-2, with 9 nucleotides matching TRBD1. V lost 5 bases to trimming and J lost 8 bases; unmatched junction nucleotides: 12. CDR3 length: 15 residues. Germline assignment: CDR1 SEHNR and CDR2 FQNEAQ (reference sequence).

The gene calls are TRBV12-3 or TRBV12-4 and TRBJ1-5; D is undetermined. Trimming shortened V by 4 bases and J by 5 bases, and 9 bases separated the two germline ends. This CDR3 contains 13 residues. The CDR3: CASSWTTDQPQHF. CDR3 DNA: TGTGCCAGCAGTTGGACTACCGATCAGCCCCAGCATTTT.

The CDR3 coding sequence is TGTGCCAGTAGTATAGCTCCGGGTCCCCTCACTGAAGCTTTCTTT. Translation gives CASSIAPGPLTEAFF. This chain uses TRBV19 with TRBJ1-1; D is unresolved. Germline lookup yields CDR1 LNHDA and CDR2 SQIVND (reference sequence). The CDR3 is made up of 15 amino acids. V shed 1 base and J shed 4 bases, with 13 bases lying between them.

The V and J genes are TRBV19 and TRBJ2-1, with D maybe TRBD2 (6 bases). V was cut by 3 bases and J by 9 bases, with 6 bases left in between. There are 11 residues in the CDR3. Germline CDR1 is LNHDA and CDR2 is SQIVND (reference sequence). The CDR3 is CASSMGGEQFF. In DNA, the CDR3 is TGTGCCAGTAGTATGGGAGGTGAGCAGTTCTTC.

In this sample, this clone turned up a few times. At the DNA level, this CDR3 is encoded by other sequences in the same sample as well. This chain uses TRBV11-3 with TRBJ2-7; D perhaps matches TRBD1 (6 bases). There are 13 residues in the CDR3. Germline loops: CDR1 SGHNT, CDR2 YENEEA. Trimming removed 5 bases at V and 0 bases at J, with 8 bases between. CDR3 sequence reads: CASSPRGSYEQYF. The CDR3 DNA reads TGTGCCAGCAGCCCCAGGGGCTCCTACGAGCAGTACTTC.

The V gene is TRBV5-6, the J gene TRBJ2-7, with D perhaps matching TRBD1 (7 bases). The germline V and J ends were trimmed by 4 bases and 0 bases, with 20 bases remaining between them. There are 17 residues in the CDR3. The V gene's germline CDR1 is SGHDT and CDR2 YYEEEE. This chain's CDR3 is CASSIYGGGGTSYEQYF. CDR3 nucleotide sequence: TGTGCCAGCAGCATCTACGGAGGGGGCGGTACCTCCTACGAGCAGTACTTC.